This TCR beta chain was identified during a study of Ad26.COV2.S vaccination and SARS-CoV-2 variants. Study-wide points: Vaccinees and placebo recipients showed similar non-spike TCR breadth.

Treatment given: around 19 received Ad26.COV2.S at low or high dose, single or two shots; a few received placebo; per-sample allocation not given. Sample collection was performed on day 63 after the first vaccine or placebo injection. Clones were read by immunoSEQ multiplex PCR, and TCRdb kept only the in-frame ones, dropping some. The repertoire holds hundreds of thousands of clones, with around 90% as singletons. Deletions cut 4 bases from V and 5 bases from J, with 12 bases between. There are 13 residues in the CDR3. The germline gives CDR1 LNHDA, CDR2 SQIVND (reference sequence). On this clone itself: What it binds is unknown.

The sequences come from peripheral blood, collected in a trial of Ad26.COV2.S vaccine versus placebo. The chain has TRBV19 and TRBJ2-7; D may be TRBD1 (6 bases). The receptor was isolated from a person aged 18-60 years who received the Ad26.COV2.S COVID-19 vaccine or a placebo. The CDR3 loop is CASSSQGKNEQYF. In DNA form, the CDR3 reads TGTGCCAGTAGTAGTCAGGGGAAAAACGAGCAGTACTTC.